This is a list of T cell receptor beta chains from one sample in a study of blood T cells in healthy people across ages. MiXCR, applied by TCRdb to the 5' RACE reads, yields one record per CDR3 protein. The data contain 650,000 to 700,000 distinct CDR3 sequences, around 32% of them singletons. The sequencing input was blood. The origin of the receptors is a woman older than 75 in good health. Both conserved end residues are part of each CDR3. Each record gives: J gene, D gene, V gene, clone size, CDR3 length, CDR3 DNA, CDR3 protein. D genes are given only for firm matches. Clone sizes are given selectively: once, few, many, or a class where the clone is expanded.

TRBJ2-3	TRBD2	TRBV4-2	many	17	TGTGCCAGCAGCCAAGAAGGGACTAGCGGGGGGGCGGATACGCAGTATTTT	CASSQEGTSGGADTQYF
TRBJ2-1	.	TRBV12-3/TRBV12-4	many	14	TGTGCCAGCAGTTTAAACGGGGGACGGGATGAGCAGTTCTTC	CASSLNGGRDEQFF
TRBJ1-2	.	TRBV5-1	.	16	TGCGCCAGCAGCTTGAGTCGGCCATCCCTGTCGAATGGCTACACCTTC	CASSLSRPSLSNGYTF
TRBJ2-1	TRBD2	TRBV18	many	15	TGTGCCAGCTCACCAACGAGCGGGGGGGCTCATGAGCAGTTCTTC	CASSPTSGGAHEQFF
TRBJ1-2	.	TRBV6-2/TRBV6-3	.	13	TGTGCCAGCAGACCAAGGGAAAACTATGGCTACACCTTC	CASRPRENYGYTF
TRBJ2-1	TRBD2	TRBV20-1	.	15	TGCAGTGCTAAGACTAGCGGGATACCCTACAATGAGCAGTTCTTC	CSAKTSGIPYNEQFF
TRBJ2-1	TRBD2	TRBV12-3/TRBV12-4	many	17	TGTGCCAGCAGCCTTAGCGGGGGGCTGTTCTCGTACAATGAGCAGTTCTTC	CASSLSGGLFSYNEQFF
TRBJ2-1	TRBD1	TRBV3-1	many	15	TGTGCCAGCAGCCCCCTGGGACAGGGGTACAATGAGCAGTTCTTC	CASSPLGQGYNEQFF
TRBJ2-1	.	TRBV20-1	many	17	TGCAGTGCTAGAGATCTAAATGGGCGGGGACGCTACAATGAGCAGTTCTTC	CSARDLNGRGRYNEQFF
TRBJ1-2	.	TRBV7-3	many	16	TGTGCCAGCAGCTTAAGGGGGGGACCCGGTAACTATGGCTACACCTTC	CASSLRGGPGNYGYTF
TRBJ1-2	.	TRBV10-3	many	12	TGTGCCATCAGCGAAGACTCGAGGGGCTACACCTTC	CAISEDSRGYTF
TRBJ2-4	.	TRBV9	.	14	TGTGCCAGCAGCGTAGCGCCAGGCACGTTCATTCAGTACTTC	CASSVAPGTFIQYF
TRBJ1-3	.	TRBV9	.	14	TGTGCCAGCAGCGTAGAAAGCTCTGGAAACACCATATATTTT	CASSVESSGNTIYF
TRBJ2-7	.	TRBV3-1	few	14	TGTGCCAGCAGCCGGGACACCAACACCTACGAGCAGTACTTC	CASSRDTNTYEQYF
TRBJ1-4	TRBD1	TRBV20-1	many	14	TGCAGTGCTAGAGATATGGACAGGGGTGAAAAACTGTTTTTT	CSARDMDRGEKLFF
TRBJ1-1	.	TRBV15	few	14	TGTGCCACCAGCGCTTCAGCTTTTAACACTGAAGCTTTCTTT	CATSASAFNTEAFF
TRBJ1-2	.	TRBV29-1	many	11	TGCAGCGTTGAACAGTACTATGGCTACACCTTC	CSVEQYYGYTF
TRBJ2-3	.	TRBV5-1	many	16	TGCGCCAGCAGCTTGAACGTTGGAGGAGGGCCGGATACGCAGTATTTT	CASSLNVGGGPDTQYF
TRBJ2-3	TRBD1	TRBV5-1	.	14	TGCGCCAGCAGCCGACAGGGGTTCACAGATACGCAGTATTTT	CASSRQGFTDTQYF
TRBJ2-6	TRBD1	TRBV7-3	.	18	TGTGCCAGCAGCTTAGAATCGGGACAGTTCTCTGGGGCCAACGTCCGGACTTTC	CASSLESGQFSGANVRTF
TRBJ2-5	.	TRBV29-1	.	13	TGCAGCGTTGATGAAGTAAACCAAGAGACCCAGTACTTC	CSVDEVNQETQYF
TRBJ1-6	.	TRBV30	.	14	TGTGCCTGGAGTGTACTAACTGGTAATTCACCCCTCCACTTT	CAWSVLTGNSPLHF
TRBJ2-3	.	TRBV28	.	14	TGTGCCAGCAGTCTACCCACTCCTTCCGATACGCAGTATTTT	CASSLPTPSDTQYF
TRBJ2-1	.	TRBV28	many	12	TGTGCCAGCAGTTTAGGAAGGGTAGAGCAGTTCTTC	CASSLGRVEQFF
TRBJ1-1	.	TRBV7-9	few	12	TGTGCCAGCAGCCCGGTGGGAATGGAAGCTTTCTTT	CASSPVGMEAFF
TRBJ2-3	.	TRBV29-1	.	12	TGCAGCGCCTCCAACGGGGGAGATACGCAGTATTTT	CSASNGGDTQYF
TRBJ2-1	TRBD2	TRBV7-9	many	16	TGTGCCAGCAGCTCCGAAAGCGGGGGGGCCAAGAATGAGCAGTTCTTC	CASSSESGGAKNEQFF
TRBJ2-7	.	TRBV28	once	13	TGTGCCAGCAGTTTACCCCAGCTGCTCGAGCAGTACTTC	CASSLPQLLEQYF
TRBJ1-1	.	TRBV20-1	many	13	TGCAGTGCAAAGCCAGGGTTGGCCACTGAAGCTTTCTTT	CSAKPGLATEAFF
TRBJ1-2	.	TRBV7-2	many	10	TGTGCCAGCCAGGTTGATGGCTACACCTTC	CASQVDGYTF
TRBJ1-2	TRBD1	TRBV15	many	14	TGTGCCACCAGCAGAGATCAGGGGGTGGGTGGCTACACCTTC	CATSRDQGVGGYTF
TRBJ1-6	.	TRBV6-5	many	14	TGTGCCAGCAGTTACCGGGCCAGTAATTCACCCCTCCACTTT	CASSYRASNSPLHF
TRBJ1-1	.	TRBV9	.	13	TGTGCCAGCAGCGTAGCAGTACAAGGTGAAGCTTTCTTT	CASSVAVQGEAFF
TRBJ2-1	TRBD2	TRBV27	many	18	TGTGCCAGCAGTTTTCGGCTAGCGGGGGGGCGATCCTACAATGAGCAGTTCTTC	CASSFRLAGGRSYNEQFF
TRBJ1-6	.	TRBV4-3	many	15	TGCGCCAGCAGCCAAGAGGGGGGACGGAATTCACCCCTCCACTTT	CASSQEGGRNSPLHF
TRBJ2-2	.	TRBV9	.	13	TGTGCCAGCAGCGTAGCCGTGGGCGGGGAGCTGTTTTTT	CASSVAVGGELFF
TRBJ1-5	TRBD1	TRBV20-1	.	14	TGCAGTGCTGCCATCCCGGGACAGAATCAGCCCCAGCATTTT	CSAAIPGQNQPQHF
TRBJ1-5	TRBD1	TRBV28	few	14	TGTGCCAGCAGGTGGACAGGGGGATCTCAGCCCCAGCATTTT	CASRWTGGSQPQHF
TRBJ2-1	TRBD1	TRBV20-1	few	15	TGCAGTGCTAGAGGCATCGGGACAGGGGGCACTGAGCAGTTCTTC	CSARGIGTGGTEQFF
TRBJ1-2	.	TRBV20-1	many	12	TGCAGTGCTCTCGCCAGGGTCTATGGCTACACCTTC	CSALARVYGYTF
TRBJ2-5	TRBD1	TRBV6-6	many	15	TGTGCCAGCAGACGGGACAGGACCATCCAAGAGACCCAGTACTTC	CASRRDRTIQETQYF
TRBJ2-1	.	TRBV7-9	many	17	TGTGCCAGCAGCGGCGCACCTCAGGGGGGGCGACCTAATGAGCAGTTCTTC	CASSGAPQGGRPNEQFF
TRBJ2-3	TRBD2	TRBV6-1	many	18	TGTGCCAGCAGCCACGGGACTAGCGCCGAACTCAGCACAGATACGCAGTATTTT	CASSHGTSAELSTDTQYF
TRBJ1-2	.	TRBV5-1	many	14	TGCGCCAGCAGCTTGGTGGGGACAACGGACGCCTACACCTTC	CASSLVGTTDAYTF
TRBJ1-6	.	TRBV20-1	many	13	TGCAGTGCTGTTCGCGACAGTAATTCACCCCTCCACTTT	CSAVRDSNSPLHF
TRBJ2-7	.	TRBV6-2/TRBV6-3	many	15	TGTGCCAGCAGTTACTCGAACAGGCTCCCCTACGAGCAGTACTTC	CASSYSNRLPYEQYF
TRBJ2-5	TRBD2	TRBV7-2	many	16	TGTGCCAGCAGTAAGGTAGCGGGGGGGGTTCAAGAGACCCAGTACTTC	CASSKVAGGVQETQYF
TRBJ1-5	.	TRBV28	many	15	TGTGCCCAAAAGCCGCGTCGGGGGGCGAATCAGCCCCAGCATTTT	CAQKPRRGANQPQHF
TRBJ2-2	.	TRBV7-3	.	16	TGTGCCAGCAGCCCAAATCCCAGGGTGAACACCGGGGAGCTGTTTTTT	CASSPNPRVNTGELFF
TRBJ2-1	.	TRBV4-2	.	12	TGTGCCAGCAGCCAGGAACGCTACGAGCAGTTCTTC	CASSQERYEQFF
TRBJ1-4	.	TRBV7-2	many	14	TGTGCCAGCAGCTTAGGGGACCGACGTGGGACACTGTTTTTT	CASSLGDRRGTLFF
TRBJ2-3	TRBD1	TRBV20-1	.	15	TGCAGTGCCGGTAGGGACAGCTCGAGCACAGATACGCAGTATTTT	CSAGRDSSSTDTQYF
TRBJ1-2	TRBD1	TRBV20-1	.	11	TGCAGTGCCGACAGGGCGCAGGGCTACACCTTC	CSADRAQGYTF
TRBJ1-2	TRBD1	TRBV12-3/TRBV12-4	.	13	TGTGCCAGCAGTTCCGGGACAGGGGATGGCTACACCTTC	CASSSGTGDGYTF